A single sample is the source of the 26 T cell receptor beta chains below, sequenced in a study of cytomegalovirus exposure and HLA in healthy donors. Here immunoSEQ multiplex PCR was the method, and the copy in TCRdb shows in-frame clones only, minus some. Of roughly 60,000 clones listed, 90% to 96% are singletons. Sequenced: PBMCs. The receptors here all came from a woman aged 18 to 35 in good health and CMV-seronegative.

The chain carries TRBV30 and TRBJ1-2; TRBD1 might be the D (6 bases). V was shortened by 4 bases and J by 2 bases, with 8 bases between the two germline ends. The CDR3 loop spans 12 amino acids. Germline values: CDR1 GTSNPN, CDR2 SVGIG (reference sequence). The CDR3 here is CAWTGQNYGYTF. The CDR3 coding sequence is TGTGCCTGGACAGGACAGAACTATGGCTACACCTTC.

The rearrangement links TRBV4-1 to TRBJ1-2; 11 bases match TRBD1. The CDR3 extends over 14 amino acids. J lost 8 bases, V lost 4 bases, and 6 bases had no gene match. Germline assignment: CDR1 MGHRA and CDR2 YSYEKL. CDR3 sequence: CASSLGQGALGYTF. The CDR3 DNA reads as TGCGCCAGCAGCCTCGGACAGGGGGCGTTGGGCTACACCTTC.

The gene calls are TRBV5-1 and TRBJ2-1; D uncertain. Trimming stripped 4 bases from V and 6 bases from J, with 17 bases between. The V gene's germline CDR1 is SGHRS and CDR2 YFSETQ. CDR3 length: 15 amino acids. The CDR3 protein is CASSPQGGRRNEQFF. The CDR3 bases are TGCGCCAGCAGCCCCCAAGGCGGAAGGCGCAATGAGCAGTTCTTC.

In the case of this clone: No DNA is shown, since the ends of the CDR3 on it are uncertain; the CDR3 is the one TCRdb lists. The rearrangement links TRBV21-1 to TRBJ2-7; the D call TRBD2 from the table was never checked on the DNA. TRBV21-1 is classified as a pseudogene. The CDR3 sequence runs 18 residues, both termini included. This CDR3 reads CASSKRGGVGRGSYEQYF.

The rearrangement joins TRBV5-6 to TRBJ2-1; 7 nucleotides line up with TRBD1. V shed 0 bases, J shed 3 bases, and the junction held 3 bases outside the gene matches. The V gene's germline CDR1 is SGHDT and CDR2 YYEEEE. This CDR3 has 15 amino acids. The CDR3 nucleotides are TGTGCCAGCAGCTTGGGAGGGGGCGTCTACAATGAGCAGTTCTTC. Translating it yields CASSLGGGVYNEQFF.

V gene TRBV6-5 combines with J gene TRBJ2-7, with TRBD1 matching 9 bases. V lost 2 bases to trimming and J lost 3 bases; unmatched junction nucleotides: 5. CDR1 is MNHEY and CDR2 is SVGAGI in the germline V gene. The CDR3 runs to 15 residues. The CDR3, as DNA: TGTGCCAGCAGTTACCTCGGACAGGGGATCTACGAGCAGTACTTC. Amino acids: CASSYLGQGIYEQYF.

The rearrangement joins TRBV7-2 to TRBJ1-1; tentative D call: TRBD1 (6 bases). There are 14 residues in the CDR3. Deletions cut 2 bases from V and 6 bases from J, with 13 bases between. Germline lookup yields CDR1 SGHTA and CDR2 FQGNSA. The CDR3 nucleotides read TGTGCCAGCAGCTTACCAGGGGTTCGCGCTGAAGCTTTCTTT. This codes for CASSLPGVRAEAFF. The full variable domain, with the rest looked up from reference TRBV7-2 and TRBJ1-1, is GAGVSQSPSNKVTEKGKDVELRCDPISGHTALYWYRQSLGQGLEFLIYFQGNSAPDKSGLPSDRFSAERTGGSVSTLTIQRTQQEDSAVYLCASSLPGVRAEAFFGQGTRLTVV.

The chain employs TRBV25-1 and TRBJ1-2; tentatively, D is TRBD1 (5 bases). The germline CDR1 and CDR2 sequences are MGHDK and SYGVNS. The CDR3 contains 16 residues. V was cut by 2 bases and J by 7 bases, with 20 bases left in between. CDR3 residues: CASSEGRAFVGGGYTF. DNA for the CDR3: TGTGCCAGCAGTGAAGGCCGGGCCTTCGTGGGGGGTGGCTACACCTTC.

In regard to this clone: Relative to the germline gene, one junction end is altered; a read error may explain this. The genes are TRBV7-6 and TRBJ2-1; 10 bases fit TRBD2. The CDR3 runs 18 residues. Germline V gives CDR1 SGHVS, CDR2 FNYEAQ. Here the CDR3 reads CGSSLREPGTSEYNEQFF. The CDR3 coding sequence is TGTGGCAGCAGCTTACGGGAGCCCGGGACTAGCGAATACAATGAGCAGTTCTTC.

V and J are TRBV27 and TRBJ2-3, with TRBD2 matching 7 bases. Germline assignment: CDR1 MNHEY and CDR2 SMNVEV (reference sequence). J was trimmed by 1 base and V by 2 bases; bases with no gene match: 9. This CDR3 has 17 residues. The CDR3 nucleotides read TGTGCCAGCAGTTTAACCCACCTTCGGGGGGGCACAGATACGCAGTATTTT. Its translation is CASSLTHLRGGTDTQYF.

The chain joins TRBV27 to TRBJ2-7; D possibly corresponds to TRBD1 (5 bases). The germline V gene encodes CDR1 MNHEY and CDR2 SMNVEV (reference sequence). This CDR3 spans 15 amino acids. Trimming shortened V by 8 bases and J by 4 bases, and 21 bases separated the two germline ends. The CDR3 sequence: CASRLWWGMPYEQYF. The CDR3 DNA is TGTGCCAGCCGCTTATGGTGGGGCATGCCGTACGAGCAGTACTTC.

The chain is built from TRBV10-3 and TRBJ2-5; D perhaps matches TRBD1 (5 bases). V was clipped by 3 bases and J by 2 bases, with 13 bases between them. The CDR3 extends over 15 amino acids. From germline, CDR1 is ENHRY and CDR2 SYGVKD. The chain's CDR3 is CAISERGSPQETQYF. Here the CDR3 DNA reads TGTGCCATCAGTGAAAGGGGCTCGCCACAAGAGACCCAGTACTTC.

This rearrangement joins TRBV19 to TRBJ1-6; 9 bases agree with TRBD1. The CDR3 totals 15 residues. V lost 6 bases, J lost 9 bases, and 9 bases stayed unmatched. Looked up from germline, CDR1 is LNHDA and CDR2 is SQIVND (reference sequence). The CDR3 coding sequence is TGTGCCAGTAGCGACGCGGGACAGGGTGCTTCACCCCTCCACTTT. It encodes CASSDAGQGASPLHF. Together with reference TRBV19 and TRBJ1-6, the CDR3 gives the full variable domain: DGGITQSPKYLFRKEGQNVTLSCEQNLNHDAMYWYRQDPGQGLRLIYYSQIVNDFQKGDIAEGYSVSREKKESFPLTVTSAQKNPTAFYLCASSDAGQGASPLHFGNGTRLTVT.

The gene calls are TRBV27 and TRBJ2-7; 9 bases agree with TRBD2. Looked up from germline, CDR1 is MNHEY and CDR2 is SMNVEV (reference sequence). CDR3 length: 14 residues. Unmatched junction bases numbered 5, after V lost 4 bases and J lost 4 bases. The CDR3 DNA reads TGTGCCAGCAGTTGGTCTAGCGGGATTTACGAGCAGTACTTC. Protein sequence: CASSWSSGIYEQYF.

V usage is TRBV27 and J usage is TRBJ1-1, with D perhaps matching TRBD1 (5 bases). V shed 5 bases and J shed 0 bases, with 16 bases lying between them. Germline V gene lookup returns CDR1 MNHEY and CDR2 SMNVEV (reference sequence). The CDR3 loop spans 16 amino acids. The CDR3 spells CASSPYGGSLNTEAFF. CDR3 sequence (DNA): TGTGCCAGCAGTCCTTATGGGGGGTCCTTGAACACTGAAGCTTTCTTT.

The V call is TRBV11-3, the J call TRBJ2-3; D may be TRBD2 (5 bases). This CDR3 spans 14 amino acids. Germline V gene sequence: CDR1 SGHNT, CDR2 YENEEA. V was cut by 1 base and J by 6 bases, with 11 bases left in between. The CDR3 region has the DNA TGTGCCAGCAGCTTAGGTGCCCGCGGGGATACGCAGTATTTT. Translation: CASSLGARGDTQYF.

This chain connects TRBV5-1 to TRBJ2-1, with 9 bases fitting TRBD2. V was pared by 0 bases and J by 4 bases, with 5 bases of the junction left unmatched. The CDR3 is 16 residues long. The germline CDR1 and CDR2 sequences are SGHRS and YFSETQ. The CDR3 reads CASSLVSAGGYNEQFF. As DNA, the CDR3 is TGCGCCAGCAGCTTGGTTTCTGCGGGAGGGTACAATGAGCAGTTCTTC.

The chain joins TRBV4-1 to TRBJ2-3; perhaps TRBD1 as D (6 bases). Trimming cost V 10 bases and J 2 bases, with 16 bases left between them. The CDR3 totals 14 residues. Germline values: CDR1 MGHRA, CDR2 YSYEKL. In nucleotides, the CDR3 is TGCGCCACCCAATGGGGGCCCGACACAGATACGCAGTATTTT. It codes for CATQWGPDTDTQYF.

The rearrangement joins TRBV9 to TRBJ2-5; 7 bases line up with TRBD2. The CDR3 has 15 amino acids. Trimming at V came to 2 bases and at J to 5 bases, leaving 9 bases not matched to a gene. The germline V gene encodes CDR1 SGDLS and CDR2 YYNGEE. The CDR3 DNA reads TGTGCCAGCAGCGTGTTGGGCGGGAGCCTGGAGACCCAGTACTTC. It specifies CASSVLGGSLETQYF.

This clone was observed a handful of times. The chain has TRBV6-5 and TRBJ1-1; 7 nucleotides line up with TRBD1. Unmatched junction bases numbered 8, after V lost 0 bases and J lost 4 bases. Per the germline V gene, CDR1 is MNHEY and CDR2 is SVGAGI. CDR3 size: 16 residues. CDR3 protein: CASSYSEGAGGTEAFF. The CDR3 region has the DNA TGTGCCAGCAGTTACTCGGAGGGGGCTGGGGGCACTGAAGCTTTCTTT.

This chain joins TRBV5-6 and TRBJ2-7; TRBD2 matches 10 bases. CDR3 length equals 14 residues. Germline-derived CDR1 and CDR2 are SGHDT and YYEEEE. The V and J ends lost 1 base and 3 bases, in that order; junction bases with no gene match: 1. For the CDR3, the DNA is TGTGCCAGCAGCTTGACTAGCGGGGACTACGAGCAGTACTTC. Amino acid sequence: CASSLTSGDYEQYF.

This sequence joins TRBV11-2 and TRBJ1-2; no reliable D call. The CDR3 is 14 amino acids. Germline V gives CDR1 SGHAT, CDR2 FQNNGV. Trimming stripped 5 bases from V and 4 bases from J, with 14 bases between. The CDR3 reads CASSPREGSYGYTF. The DNA for the CDR3 is TGTGCCAGCAGCCCTCGGGAGGGTAGCTATGGCTACACCTTC. The full variable domain, rest sourced from reference TRBV11-2 and TRBJ1-2, is EAGVAQSPRYKIIEKRQSVAFWCNPISGHATLYWYQQILGQGPKLLIQFQNNGVVDDSQLPKDRFSAERLKGVDSTLKIQPAKLEDSAVYLCASSPREGSYGYTFGSGTRLTVV.

The genes are TRBV18 and TRBJ1-5; 11 positions agree with TRBD1. CDR1 and CDR2 from the germline V gene are KGHSH and LQKENI. CDR3 length: 15 residues. V was pared by 8 bases and J by 7 bases, with 10 bases of the junction left unmatched. The CDR3 sequence is CASTERTGGRQPQHF. The CDR3 DNA reads as TGTGCCAGCACAGAGAGGACAGGGGGCCGGCAGCCCCAGCATTTT.

The V and J genes are TRBV5-1 and TRBJ2-5; TRBD1 might be the D (7 bases). V lost 3 bases and J 5 bases, leaving 14 bases between the germline ends. The CDR3 is 14 amino acids. Germline-derived CDR1 and CDR2 are SGHRS and YFSETQ. The CDR3 here is CASSSARGRETQYF. In nucleotides, the CDR3 is TGCGCCAGCAGCTCGGCCAGGGGGAGGGAGACCCAGTACTTC.

This chain connects TRBV4-2 to TRBJ1-1; 9 positions agree with TRBD1. Trimming removed 2 bases from V and 2 bases from J; junction bases left unmatched: 3. There are 15 residues in the CDR3. The germline gives CDR1 LGHNA, CDR2 YNFKEQ. The CDR3 loop reads CASSQSGQGNTEAFF. CDR3 DNA sequence: TGTGCCAGCAGCCAATCGGGACAGGGAAACACTGAAGCTTTCTTT.

V and J are TRBV7-2 and TRBJ2-1, with 10 bases matching TRBD2. The CDR3 sequence is 15 residues long. V dropped 1 base and J dropped 8; count of bases not matched to a gene: 5. Germline V gives CDR1 SGHTA, CDR2 FQGNSA. The CDR3 protein is CASSLGGSGGDEQFF. Written as DNA, the CDR3 is TGTGCCAGCAGCTTAGGTGGGAGCGGGGGGGATGAGCAGTTCTTC.